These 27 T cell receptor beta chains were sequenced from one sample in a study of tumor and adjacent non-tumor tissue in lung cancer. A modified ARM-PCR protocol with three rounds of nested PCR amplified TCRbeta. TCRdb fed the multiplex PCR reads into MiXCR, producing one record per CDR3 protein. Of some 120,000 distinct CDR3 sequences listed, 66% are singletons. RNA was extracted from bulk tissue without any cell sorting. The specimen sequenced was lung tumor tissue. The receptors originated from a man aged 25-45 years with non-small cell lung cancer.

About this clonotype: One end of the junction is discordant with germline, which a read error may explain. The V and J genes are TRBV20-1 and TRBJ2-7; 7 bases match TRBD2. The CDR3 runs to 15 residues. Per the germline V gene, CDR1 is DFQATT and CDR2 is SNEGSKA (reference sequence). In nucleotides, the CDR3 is TGCTGTGTTAGAGATAGCGGGTTTTTCCCCTACGAGCAGTACTTT. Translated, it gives CCVRDSGFFPYEQYF.

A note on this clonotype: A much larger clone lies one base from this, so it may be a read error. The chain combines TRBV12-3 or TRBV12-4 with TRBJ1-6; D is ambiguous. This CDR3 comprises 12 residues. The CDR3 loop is CVSGLLSSPLHF. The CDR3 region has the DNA TGTGTCAGCGGCCTTCTAAGTTCACCCCTCCACTTT.

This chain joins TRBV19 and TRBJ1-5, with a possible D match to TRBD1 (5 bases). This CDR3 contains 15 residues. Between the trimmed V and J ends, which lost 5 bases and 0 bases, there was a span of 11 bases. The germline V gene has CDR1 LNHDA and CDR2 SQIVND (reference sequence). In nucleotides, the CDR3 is TGTGCCAGTAGTTCCCGACAGTATAGCAATCAGCCCCAGCATTTT. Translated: CASSSRQYSNQPQHF.

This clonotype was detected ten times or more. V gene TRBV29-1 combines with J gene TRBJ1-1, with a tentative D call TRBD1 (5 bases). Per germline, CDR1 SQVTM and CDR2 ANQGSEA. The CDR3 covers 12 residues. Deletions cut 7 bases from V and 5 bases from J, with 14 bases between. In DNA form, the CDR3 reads TGCAGCGCCCAGGGTTGGGTGACTGAAGCTTTCTTT. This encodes CSAQGWVTEAFF.

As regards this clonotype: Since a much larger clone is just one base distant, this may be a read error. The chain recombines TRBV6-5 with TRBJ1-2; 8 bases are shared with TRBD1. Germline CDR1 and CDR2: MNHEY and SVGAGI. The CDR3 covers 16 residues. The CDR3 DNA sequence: TGTGCCAGCAGGGTGGGAGCCCGTCGGACAGGGCTTGGCTACATCTTC. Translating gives CASRVGARRTGLGYIF.

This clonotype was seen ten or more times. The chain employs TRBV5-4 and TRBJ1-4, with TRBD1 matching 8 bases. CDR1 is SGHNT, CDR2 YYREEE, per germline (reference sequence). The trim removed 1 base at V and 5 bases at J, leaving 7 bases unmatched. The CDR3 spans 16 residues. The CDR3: CASSLTTGTGNEKLFF. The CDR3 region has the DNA TGTGCCAGCAGCTTGACGACCGGGACAGGCAATGAAAAACTGTTTTTT.

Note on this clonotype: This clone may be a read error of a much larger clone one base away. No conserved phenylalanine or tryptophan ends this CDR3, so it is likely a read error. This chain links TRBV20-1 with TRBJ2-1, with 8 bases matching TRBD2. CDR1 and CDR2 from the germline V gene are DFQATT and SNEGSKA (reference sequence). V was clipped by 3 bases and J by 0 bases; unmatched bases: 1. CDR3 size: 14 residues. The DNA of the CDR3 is TGCAGTGCTAGCGGGAGGGTCTCCTACAATGAGCAGTTCTTA. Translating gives CSASGRVSYNEQFL.

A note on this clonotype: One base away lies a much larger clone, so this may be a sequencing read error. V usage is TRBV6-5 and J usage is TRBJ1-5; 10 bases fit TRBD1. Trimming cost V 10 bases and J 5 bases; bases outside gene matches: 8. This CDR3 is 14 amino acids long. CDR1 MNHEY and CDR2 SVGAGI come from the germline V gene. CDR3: CANRNGQGDQPQHF. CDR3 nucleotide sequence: TGTGCCAACAGGAACGGACAGGGGGATCAGCCCCAGCATTTT.

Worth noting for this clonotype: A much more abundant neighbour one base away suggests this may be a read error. This chain's CDR3 is CASSLSGEDGQYF. The CDR3 region has the DNA TGTGCCAGCAGTTTGTCAGGGGAGGACGGGCAGTACTTC. The rearrangement uses TRBV12-3 or TRBV12-4 and TRBJ2-7; either TRBD1 or TRBD2 may fit D (6 bases each). CDR3 length equals 13 residues. V dropped 3 bases and J dropped 9 bases, with 15 bases sitting between them.

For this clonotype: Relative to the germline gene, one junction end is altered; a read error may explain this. CDR3 bases: TGTGCCAGCAGTGAAGTAGCCGGGACACCAGCTAACTATGGCTACACGTTC. This encodes CASSEVAGTPANYGYTF. The rearrangement uses TRBV6-1 and TRBJ1-2; TRBD1 is a possible D gene (6 bases). There are 17 residues in the CDR3. Germline CDR1 is MNHNS and CDR2 is SASEGT.

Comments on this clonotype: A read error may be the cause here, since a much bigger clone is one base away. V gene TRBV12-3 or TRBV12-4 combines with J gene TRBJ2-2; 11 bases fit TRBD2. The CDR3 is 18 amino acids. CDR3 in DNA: TGTGCCAGCAGTTCCGTACTAGCGGGAGAGGCGAACACCGTGGAGCTGTTTTTT. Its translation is CASSSVLAGEANTVELFF.

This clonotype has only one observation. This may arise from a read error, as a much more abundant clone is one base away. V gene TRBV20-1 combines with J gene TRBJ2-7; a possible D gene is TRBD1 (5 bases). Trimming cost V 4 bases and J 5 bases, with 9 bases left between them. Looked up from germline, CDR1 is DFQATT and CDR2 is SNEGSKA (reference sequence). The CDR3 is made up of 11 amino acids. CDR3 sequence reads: CSAKTGNEQYF. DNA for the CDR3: TGCAGTGCTAAAACAGGCAACGAGCAGTACTTC.

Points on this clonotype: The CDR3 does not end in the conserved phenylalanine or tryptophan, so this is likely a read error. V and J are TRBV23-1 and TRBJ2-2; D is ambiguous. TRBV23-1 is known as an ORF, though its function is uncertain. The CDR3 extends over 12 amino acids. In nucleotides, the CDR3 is TGCGCCAGTAGTCATAACACCGGGGAGCTGTTTTTG. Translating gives CASSHNTGELFL.

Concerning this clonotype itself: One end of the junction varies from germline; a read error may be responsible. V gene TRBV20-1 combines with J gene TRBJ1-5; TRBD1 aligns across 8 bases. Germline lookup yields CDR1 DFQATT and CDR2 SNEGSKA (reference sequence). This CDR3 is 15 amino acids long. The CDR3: CSARAGGPGKQPQHF. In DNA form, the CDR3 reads TGCAGTGCTAGAGCAGGGGGCCCCGGCAAACAGCCCCAGCATTTT.

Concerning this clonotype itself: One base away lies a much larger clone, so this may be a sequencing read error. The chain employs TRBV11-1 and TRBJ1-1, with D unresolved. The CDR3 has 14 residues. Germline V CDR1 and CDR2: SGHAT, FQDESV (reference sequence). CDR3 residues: CANSLKELNTEAFF. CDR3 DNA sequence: TGTGCCAACAGCTTGAAGGAGTTGAACACTGAAGCTTTCTTT.

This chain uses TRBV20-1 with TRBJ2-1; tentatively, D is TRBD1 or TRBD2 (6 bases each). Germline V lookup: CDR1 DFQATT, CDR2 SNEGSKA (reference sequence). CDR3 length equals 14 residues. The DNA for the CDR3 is TGCAATGCGCAACGGGGGCTCACCTACAATGAGCAGTTCTTC. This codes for CNAQRGLTYNEQFF.

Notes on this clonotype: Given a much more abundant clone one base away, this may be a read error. The CDR3 sequence: CASNMGTALYEKLFF. The CDR3 region has the DNA TGTGCCAGCAATATGGGGACAGCCTTGTATGAAAAACTGTTTTTT. The chain couples TRBV12-3 or TRBV12-4 to TRBJ1-4; TRBD1 matches at 7 bases. V shed 7 bases and J 6 bases; nucleotides not matched to a gene: 11. The CDR3 loop spans 15 amino acids.

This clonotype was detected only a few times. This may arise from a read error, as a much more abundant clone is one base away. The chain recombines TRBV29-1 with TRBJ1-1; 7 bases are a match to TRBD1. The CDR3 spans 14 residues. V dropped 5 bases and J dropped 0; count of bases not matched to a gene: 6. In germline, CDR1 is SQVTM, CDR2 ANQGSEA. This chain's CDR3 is CSVSLDRMNTEAFF. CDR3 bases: TGCAGCGTTTCGCTGGACAGGATGAACACTGAAGCTTTCTTT.

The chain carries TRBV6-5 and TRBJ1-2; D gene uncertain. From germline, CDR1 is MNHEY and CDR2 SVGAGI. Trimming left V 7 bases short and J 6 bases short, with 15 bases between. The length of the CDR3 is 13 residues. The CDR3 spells CASNSGEDHGYTF. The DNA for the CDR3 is TGTGCCAGCAATTCCGGGGAGGACCATGGCTACACCTTC.

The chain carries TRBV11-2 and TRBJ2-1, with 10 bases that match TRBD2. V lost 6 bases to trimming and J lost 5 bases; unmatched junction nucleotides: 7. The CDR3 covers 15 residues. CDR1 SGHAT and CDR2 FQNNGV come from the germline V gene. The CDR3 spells CASRNGLAVDNEQFF. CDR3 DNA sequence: TGTGCCAGCAGGAATGGACTAGCGGTTGACAATGAGCAGTTCTTC. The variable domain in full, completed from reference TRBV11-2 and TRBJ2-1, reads EAGVAQSPRYKIIEKRQSVAFWCNPISGHATLYWYQQILGQGPKLLIQFQNNGVVDDSQLPKDRFSAERLKGVDSTLKIQPAKLEDSAVYLCASRNGLAVDNEQFFGPGTRLTVL.

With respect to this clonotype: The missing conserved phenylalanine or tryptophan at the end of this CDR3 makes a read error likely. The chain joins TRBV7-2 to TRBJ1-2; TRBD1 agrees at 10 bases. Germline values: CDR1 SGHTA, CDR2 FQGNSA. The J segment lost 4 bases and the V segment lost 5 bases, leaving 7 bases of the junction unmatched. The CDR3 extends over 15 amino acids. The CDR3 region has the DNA TGTGCCAGCAGCCTTGGGACAGGGGATATCTATGGCTACACCTTA. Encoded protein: CASSLGTGDIYGYTL.

The CDR3 coding sequence is TGCGCCAGCAGCTTGGCCCAGGGTCAGCCCCAGCATTTT. Translation: CASSLAQGQPQHF. The chain recombines TRBV5-1 with TRBJ1-5, with D maybe TRBD1 (5 bases). The CDR3 is made up of 13 amino acids. CDR1 is SGHRS and CDR2 is YFSETQ in the germline V gene. The V gene lost 0 bases and the J gene lost 6 bases, with 7 bases spanning the gap.

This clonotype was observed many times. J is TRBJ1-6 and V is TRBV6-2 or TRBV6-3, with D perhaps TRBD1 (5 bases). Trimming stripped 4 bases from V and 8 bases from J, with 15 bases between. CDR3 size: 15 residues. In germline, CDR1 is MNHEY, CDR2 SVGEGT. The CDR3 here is CASSSGNAGHSPLHF. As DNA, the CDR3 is TGTGCCAGCAGTTCAGGGAACGCTGGGCATTCACCCCTCCACTTT.

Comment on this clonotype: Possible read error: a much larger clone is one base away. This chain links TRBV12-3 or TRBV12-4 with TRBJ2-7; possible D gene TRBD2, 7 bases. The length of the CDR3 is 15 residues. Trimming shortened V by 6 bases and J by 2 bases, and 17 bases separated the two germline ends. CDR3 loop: CASSLAGGPPYEQYF. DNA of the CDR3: TGTGCCAGCAGCCTAGCCGGGGGGCCCCCCTACGAGCAGTACTTC.

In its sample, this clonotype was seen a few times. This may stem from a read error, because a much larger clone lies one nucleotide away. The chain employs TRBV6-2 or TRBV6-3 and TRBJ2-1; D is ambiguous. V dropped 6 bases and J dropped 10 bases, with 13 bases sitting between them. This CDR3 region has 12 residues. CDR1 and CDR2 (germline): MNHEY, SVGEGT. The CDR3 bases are TGTGCCAGCAGCCAACCAGCGAGGGAGCAGTTCTTC. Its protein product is CASSQPAREQFF.

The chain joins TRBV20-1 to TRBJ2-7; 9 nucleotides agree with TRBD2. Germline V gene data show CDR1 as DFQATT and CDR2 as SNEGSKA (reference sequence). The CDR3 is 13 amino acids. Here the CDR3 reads CNASLAGTYEQYF. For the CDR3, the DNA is TGCAATGCGAGCCTAGCGGGGACCTACGAGCAGTACTTC.

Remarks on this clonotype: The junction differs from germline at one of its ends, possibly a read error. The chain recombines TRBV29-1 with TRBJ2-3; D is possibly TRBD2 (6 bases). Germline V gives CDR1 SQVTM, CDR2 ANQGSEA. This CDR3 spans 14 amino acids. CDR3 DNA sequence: TGCAGCGTTGCTCCCCTCGGTTCGGGAGATACACAGTATTTT. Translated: CSVAPLGSGDTQYF.